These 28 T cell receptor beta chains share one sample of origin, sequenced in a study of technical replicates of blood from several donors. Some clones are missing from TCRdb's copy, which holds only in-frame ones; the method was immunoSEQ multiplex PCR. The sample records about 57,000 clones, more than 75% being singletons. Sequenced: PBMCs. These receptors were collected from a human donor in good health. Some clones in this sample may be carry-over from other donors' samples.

The CDR3 protein is CASSDFPRRGFYGYTF. The CDR3 bases are TGTGCCAGCAGTGACTTCCCTAGAAGGGGGTTCTATGGCTACACCTTC. The chain carries TRBV6-4 and TRBJ1-2, with a weak D call TRBD1 (6 bases). This CDR3 is built from 16 residues. V was pared by 1 base and J by 4 bases, with 16 bases between. CDR1 and CDR2 from the germline V gene are MRHNA and SNTAGT.

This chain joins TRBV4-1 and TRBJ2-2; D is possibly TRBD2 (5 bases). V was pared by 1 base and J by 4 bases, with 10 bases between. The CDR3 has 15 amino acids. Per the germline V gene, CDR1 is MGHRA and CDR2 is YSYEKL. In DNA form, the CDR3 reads TGCGCCAGCAGCCAAGCCCCAGGAGGCACCGGGGAGCTGTTTTTT. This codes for CASSQAPGGTGELFF.

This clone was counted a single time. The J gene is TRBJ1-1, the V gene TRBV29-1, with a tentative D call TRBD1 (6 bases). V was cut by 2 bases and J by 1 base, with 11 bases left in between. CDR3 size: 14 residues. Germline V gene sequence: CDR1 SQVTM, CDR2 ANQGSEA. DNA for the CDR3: TGCAGCGTTGAACAGGGGAAGGGGAACACTGAAGCTTTCTTT. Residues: CSVEQGKGNTEAFF. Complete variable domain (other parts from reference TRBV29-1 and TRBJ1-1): SAVISQKPSRDICQRGTSLTIQCQVDSQVTMMFWYRQQPGQSLTLIATANQGSEATYESGFVIDKFPISRPNLTFSTLTVSNMSPEDSSIYLCSVEQGKGNTEAFFGQGTRLTVV.

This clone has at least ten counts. The CDR3 DNA sequence: TGTGCCATCCTGGACACGTTAAACTCTGGAAACACCATATATTTT. This translates into CAILDTLNSGNTIYF. The chain is built from TRBV2 and TRBJ1-3, with D tentatively TRBD1 (5 bases). Trimming stripped 10 bases from V and 0 bases from J, with 16 bases between. Looked up from germline, CDR1 is SNHLY and CDR2 is FYNNEI. The CDR3 runs to 15 residues.

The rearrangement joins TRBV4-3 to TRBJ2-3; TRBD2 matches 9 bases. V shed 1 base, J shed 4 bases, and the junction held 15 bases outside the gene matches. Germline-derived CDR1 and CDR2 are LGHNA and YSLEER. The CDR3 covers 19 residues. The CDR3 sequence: CASSQGMGGRGYLSDTQYF. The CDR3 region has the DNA TGCGCCAGCAGCCAAGGGATGGGCGGGAGGGGGTATTTGTCAGATACGCAGTATTTT.

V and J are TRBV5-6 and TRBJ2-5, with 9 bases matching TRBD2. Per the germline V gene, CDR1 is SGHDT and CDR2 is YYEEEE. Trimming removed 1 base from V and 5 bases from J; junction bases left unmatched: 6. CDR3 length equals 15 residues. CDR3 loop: CASSLWRGGLETQYF. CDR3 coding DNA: TGTGCCAGCAGCTTGTGGCGGGGGGGGTTGGAGACCCAGTACTTC.

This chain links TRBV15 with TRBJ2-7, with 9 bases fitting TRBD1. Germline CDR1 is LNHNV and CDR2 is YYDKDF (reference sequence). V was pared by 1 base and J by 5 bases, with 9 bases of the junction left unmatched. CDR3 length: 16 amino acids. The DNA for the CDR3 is TGTGCCACCAGCAGAGCAACCGGGACAGGGTTCAACGAGCAGTACTTC. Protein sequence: CATSRATGTGFNEQYF.

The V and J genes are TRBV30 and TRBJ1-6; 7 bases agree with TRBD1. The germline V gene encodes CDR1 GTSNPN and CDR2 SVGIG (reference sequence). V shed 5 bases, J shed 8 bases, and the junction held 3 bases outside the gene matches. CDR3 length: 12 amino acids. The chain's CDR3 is CAWDRDYSPLHF. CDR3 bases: TGTGCCTGGGACAGGGATTATTCACCCCTCCACTTT.

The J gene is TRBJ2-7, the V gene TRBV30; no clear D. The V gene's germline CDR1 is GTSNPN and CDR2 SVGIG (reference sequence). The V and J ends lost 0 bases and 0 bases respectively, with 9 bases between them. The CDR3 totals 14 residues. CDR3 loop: CAWSVLESSYEQYF. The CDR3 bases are TGTGCCTGGAGTGTCTTAGAGAGCTCCTACGAGCAGTACTTC.

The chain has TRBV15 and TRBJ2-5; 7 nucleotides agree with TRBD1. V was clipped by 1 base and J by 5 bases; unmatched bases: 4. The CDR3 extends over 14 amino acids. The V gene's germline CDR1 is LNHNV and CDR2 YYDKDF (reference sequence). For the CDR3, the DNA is TGTGCCACCAGCAGAGGGGACAGTAGCGAGACCCAGTACTTC. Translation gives CATSRGDSSETQYF.

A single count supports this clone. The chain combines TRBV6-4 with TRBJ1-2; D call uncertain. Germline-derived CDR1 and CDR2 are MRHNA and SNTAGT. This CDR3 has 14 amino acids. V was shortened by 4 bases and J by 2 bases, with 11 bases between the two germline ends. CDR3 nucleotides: TGTGCCAGCAGTGTATTAGAGTGGAACTATGGCTACACCTTC. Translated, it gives CASSVLEWNYGYTF.

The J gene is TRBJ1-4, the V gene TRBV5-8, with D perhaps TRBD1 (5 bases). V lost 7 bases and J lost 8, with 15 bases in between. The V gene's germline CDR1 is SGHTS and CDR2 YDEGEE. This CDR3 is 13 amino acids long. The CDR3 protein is CASWGVRREKLFF. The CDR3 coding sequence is TGTGCCAGCTGGGGCGTCCGAAGGGAAAAACTGTTTTTT.

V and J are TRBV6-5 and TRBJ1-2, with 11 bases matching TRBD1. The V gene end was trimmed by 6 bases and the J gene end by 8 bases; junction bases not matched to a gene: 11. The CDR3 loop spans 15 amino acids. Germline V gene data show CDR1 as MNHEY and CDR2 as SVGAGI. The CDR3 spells CASREWTGGAGGYTF. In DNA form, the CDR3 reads TGTGCCAGCAGAGAATGGACAGGGGGCGCGGGGGGCTACACCTTC.

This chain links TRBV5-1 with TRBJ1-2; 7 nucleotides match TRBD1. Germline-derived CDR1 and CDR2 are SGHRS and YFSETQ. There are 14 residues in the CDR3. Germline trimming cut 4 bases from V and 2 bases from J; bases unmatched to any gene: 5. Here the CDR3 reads CASSPTTGNYGYTF. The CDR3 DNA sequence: TGCGCCAGCAGCCCAACGACAGGGAACTATGGCTACACCTTC.

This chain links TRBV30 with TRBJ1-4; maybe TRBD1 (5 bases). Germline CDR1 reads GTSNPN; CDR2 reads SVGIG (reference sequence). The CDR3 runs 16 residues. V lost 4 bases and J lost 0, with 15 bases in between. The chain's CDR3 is CAWKRGLAATNEKLFF. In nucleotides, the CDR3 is TGTGCCTGGAAAAGGGGACTCGCCGCAACTAATGAAAAACTGTTTTTT.

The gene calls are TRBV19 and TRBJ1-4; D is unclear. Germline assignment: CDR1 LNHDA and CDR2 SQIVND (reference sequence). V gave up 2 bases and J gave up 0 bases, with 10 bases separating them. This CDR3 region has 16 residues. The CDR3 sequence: CASSIWSYSTNEKLFF. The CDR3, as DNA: TGTGCCAGTAGTATATGGAGCTACTCAACTAATGAAAAACTGTTTTTT.

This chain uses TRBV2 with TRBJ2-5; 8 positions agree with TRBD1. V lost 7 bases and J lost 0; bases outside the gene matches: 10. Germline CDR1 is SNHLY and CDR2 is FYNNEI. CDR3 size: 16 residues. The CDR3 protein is CASTELGQAYQETQYF. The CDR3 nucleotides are TGTGCCAGCACCGAGCTGGGACAGGCGTACCAAGAGACCCAGTACTTC.

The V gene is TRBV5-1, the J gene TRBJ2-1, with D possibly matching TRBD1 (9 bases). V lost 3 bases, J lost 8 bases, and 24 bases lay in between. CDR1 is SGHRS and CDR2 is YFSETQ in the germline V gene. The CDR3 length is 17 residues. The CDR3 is CASSSRGGTGSLYEQFF. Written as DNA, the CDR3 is TGCGCCAGCAGCTCTCGGGGGGGGACAGGGTCATTGTATGAGCAGTTCTTC.

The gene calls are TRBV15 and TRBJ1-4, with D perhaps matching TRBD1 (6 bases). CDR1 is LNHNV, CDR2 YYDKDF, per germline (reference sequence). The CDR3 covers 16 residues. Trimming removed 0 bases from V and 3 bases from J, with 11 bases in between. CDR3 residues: CATSRDRGAANEKLFF. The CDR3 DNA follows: TGTGCCACCAGCAGAGATCGGGGGGCAGCTAATGAAAAACTGTTTTTT.

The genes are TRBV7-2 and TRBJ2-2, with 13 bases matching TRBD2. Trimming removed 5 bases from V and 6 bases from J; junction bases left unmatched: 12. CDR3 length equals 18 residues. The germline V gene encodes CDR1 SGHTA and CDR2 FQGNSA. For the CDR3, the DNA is TGTGCCAGCAGCAAATCCGGGACTAGCGGGGCGGGGGCCGGGGAGCTGTTTTTT. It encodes CASSKSGTSGAGAGELFF.

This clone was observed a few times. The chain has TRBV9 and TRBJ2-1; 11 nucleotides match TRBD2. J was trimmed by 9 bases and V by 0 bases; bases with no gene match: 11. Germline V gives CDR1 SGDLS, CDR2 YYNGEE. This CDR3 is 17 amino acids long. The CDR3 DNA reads TGTGCCAGCAGCGTAGATATAGCGGGAGGGCCATTGTTTGAGCAGTTCTTC. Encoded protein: CASSVDIAGGPLFEQFF.

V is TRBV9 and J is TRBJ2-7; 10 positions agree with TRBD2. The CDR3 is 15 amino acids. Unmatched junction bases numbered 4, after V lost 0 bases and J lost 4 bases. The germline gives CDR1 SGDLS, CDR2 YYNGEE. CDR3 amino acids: CASSVGLAGEYEQYF. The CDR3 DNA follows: TGTGCCAGCAGCGTAGGGCTAGCGGGAGAATACGAGCAGTACTTC. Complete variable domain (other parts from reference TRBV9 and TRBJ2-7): DSGVTQTPKHLITATGQRVTLRCSPRSGDLSVYWYQQSLDQGLQFLIQYYNGEERAKGNILERFSAQQFPDLHSELNLSSLELGDSALYFCASSVGLAGEYEQYFGPGTRLTVT.

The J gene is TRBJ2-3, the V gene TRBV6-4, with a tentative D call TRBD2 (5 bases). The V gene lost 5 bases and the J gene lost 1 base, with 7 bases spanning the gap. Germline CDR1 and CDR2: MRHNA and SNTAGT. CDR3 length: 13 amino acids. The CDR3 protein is CASSSGGTDTQYF. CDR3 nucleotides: TGTGCCAGCAGTTCCGGGGGCACAGATACGCAGTATTTT.

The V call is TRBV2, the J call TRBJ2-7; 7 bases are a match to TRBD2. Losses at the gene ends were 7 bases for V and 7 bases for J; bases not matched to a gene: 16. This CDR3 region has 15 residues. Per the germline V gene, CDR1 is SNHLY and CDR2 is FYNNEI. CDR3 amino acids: CASKGLAAFKEEQYF. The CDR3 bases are TGTGCCAGCAAAGGGCTAGCGGCCTTTAAGGAAGAGCAGTACTTC.

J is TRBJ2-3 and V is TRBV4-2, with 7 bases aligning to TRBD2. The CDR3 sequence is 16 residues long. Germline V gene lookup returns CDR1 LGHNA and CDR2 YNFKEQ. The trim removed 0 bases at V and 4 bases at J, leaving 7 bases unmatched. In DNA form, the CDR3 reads TGTGCCAGCAGCCAAGAACCCGCGAGCGGGGCAGATACGCAGTATTTT. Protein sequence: CASSQEPASGADTQYF.

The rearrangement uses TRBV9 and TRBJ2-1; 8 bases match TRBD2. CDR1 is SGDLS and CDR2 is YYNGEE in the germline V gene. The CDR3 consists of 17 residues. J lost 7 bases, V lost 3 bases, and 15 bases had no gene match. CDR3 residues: CASSARGSGGPGNEQFF. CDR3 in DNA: TGTGCCAGCAGCGCCCGGGGCAGCGGGGGCCCCGGGAATGAGCAGTTCTTC.

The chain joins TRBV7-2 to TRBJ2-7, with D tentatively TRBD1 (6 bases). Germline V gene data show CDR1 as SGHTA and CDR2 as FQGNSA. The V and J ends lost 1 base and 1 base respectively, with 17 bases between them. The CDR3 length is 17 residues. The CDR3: CASSLEDRWRKSYEQYF. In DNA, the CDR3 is TGTGCCAGCAGCTTAGAGGACAGATGGAGAAAGTCCTACGAGCAGTACTTC.

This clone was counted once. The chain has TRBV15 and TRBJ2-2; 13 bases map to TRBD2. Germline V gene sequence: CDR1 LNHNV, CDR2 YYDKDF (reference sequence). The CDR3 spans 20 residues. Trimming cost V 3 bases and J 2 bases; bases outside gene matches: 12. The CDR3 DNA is TGTGCCACCAGCAGCGGGGACAGGGGGGGACTAGCGGGAAACACCGGGGAGCTGTTTTTT. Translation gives CATSSGDRGGLAGNTGELFF.